This TCR beta chain was found in a study of shared clonotypes between healthy human individuals. The CDR3 extends over 12 amino acids. V dropped 0 bases and J dropped 6 bases, with 6 bases sitting between them. Germline V gene data show CDR1 as PRHDT and CDR2 as FYEKMQ (reference sequence). Of note for this clone: The antigen is undetermined. Other DNA sequences in this specimen translate into the identical CDR3.

Overall study results and limits: A few donors showed sharing of approximately 5% of naive CD4 clonotypes. In this cohort, only blood was sampled, and tissue repertoires likely differ.

The method was immunoSEQ multiplex PCR; TCRdb's version includes in-frame clones alone and lacks a portion of them. The sample carries approximately 600,000 clones, 95% recorded once. CD8 cells classed as naive were CD45RO-negative and positively selected for CCR7, excluding terminally differentiated effector memory CD45RA+ cells. The sequence came from a woman in her 30s in good health. V is TRBV13 and J is TRBJ2-7; D is unclear. Sample: naive CD8+ T cells sorted from blood. The CDR3 DNA reads TGTGCCAGCAGCTTAGGGGGTAGCGAGCAGTACTTC. This sequence encodes CASSLGGSEQYF.